This T cell receptor beta chain was obtained from a study of a mutant IDH1 vaccine in newly diagnosed glioma (dated by TCRdb to the early 2020s). Study-wide context: Patients were given eight vaccinations, in weeks 1, 3, 5, 7, 11, 15, 19 and 23, which matched visits V03 through V10. Of the approximately 35 treated patients, approximately 60% were male and about 40% were female, and the mean age was around 40 years. For exploratory analyses, longitudinal TCRB deep sequencing was carried out in approximately 25 treated patients wherever samples were available. In the chemotherapy-containing groups, vaccination started alongside temozolomide cycles, whereas in patients who had radiotherapy alone it started 4-6 weeks after radiotherapy. Before enrollment, patients had received standard therapy of radiotherapy alone, temozolomide alone, or radiochemotherapy with temozolomide; most received the combination. Peripheral blood was collected at six visits: V03 (baseline), V05, V07, V10, V12 and V13. Results the study describes overall, beyond this receptor: According to the authors, sample limitations meant that analyses of patient blood samples could not be reproduced. PBMC samples for TCRB deep sequencing were selected based on availability. Immune responses induced by the vaccine were seen in over 90% of patients across multiple MHC alleles. Pseudoprogression appeared unrelated to alterations in the top peripheral T cell clonotypes detected by TCRB sequencing.

About this clone itself: Which antigen it targets is not known. No much larger clonotype is one base removed from it; base qualities were not supplied.

The intended sense of this specimen's time point label: week 23, last vaccination. A 20-mer mutant IDH1 peptide at 300 micrograms in Montanide made up each vaccine dose, which was injected subcutaneously together with topical imiquimod. All donors had newly diagnosed IDH1-mutant astrocytomas of WHO grade 3 or 4 that showed loss of nuclear ATRX. The samples were drawn from NOA16, a multicentre, single-arm, open-label phase I trial in Germany that tested a mutant IDH1 peptide vaccine in humans for the first time. Genomic DNA for TCRB sequencing was extracted from EDTA blood using the DNeasy Blood and Tissue Kit. The CDR3, cysteine through phenylalanine, is 15 amino acids long. Of the read, only the CDR3 DNA is kept; its 45 bases are in frame from base 1. From V the trimming removes 5 bases and from J it removes 0 bases, while the gene matches leave 1 base of the junction unaccounted for. Taken from the germline V gene (reference sequence), the CDR1 and CDR2 loops are PRHDT and FYEKMQ.

Libraries were prepared through the immunoSEQ multiplex PCR assay. Following the manufacturer's protocol, the hsTCRB Kit was used to amplify rearranged TCR beta chain sequences. TCRB libraries were sequenced on an Illumina MiSeq. In the paper's pipeline: Demultiplexing, trimming and gene mapping were performed with the kit vendor's proprietary platform. TCRdb provides this immuneACCESS table in a form limited to in-frame rearrangements. Some clones are lacking; in checked studies, under half of them reflect an unresolved V gene, and why the rest are absent is not known. V and J calls and clone size are copied from that table; D and trimming were computed from the DNA. The sample table lists approximately 79,000 clones, more than 80% of them with a count of one. The ten top clones hold 0.6% to 0.95% of the sample.

This receptor chain uses TRBV13 and TRBJ2-3, with 11 junctional bases fitting TRBD2. Sequences were derived from PBMCs, sampled from a glioma patient whose treatment included an IDH1 peptide vaccine. The sequence derives from a woman aged 45-60 years with glioma. Here the CDR3 is given as CASSLAGGSTDTQYF. The bases are TGTGCCAGCAGCCTAGCGGGAGGAAGCACAGATACGCAGTATTTT.